These 25 T cell receptor beta chains were sequenced from one sample in a study of OX40 agonist ivuxolimab in advanced cancers. Generated by immunoSEQ multiplex PCR, the TCRdb table keeps only in-frame clones and is missing some. The sample lists over 60,000 clones; around nine tenths were seen once. The material sequenced was CD4+ or CD8+ T cells sorted from blood, taken in a trial of the OX40 agonist ivuxolimab. All receptors derive from an adult with an advanced solid tumor such as melanoma, head and neck, liver or kidney cancer.

The chain recombines TRBV10-3 with TRBJ1-2; 7 bases align to TRBD1. CDR3 length: 14 amino acids. The germline CDR1 and CDR2 sequences are ENHRY and SYGVKD. The ends lost 0 bases at V and 7 bases at J; junction bases unmatched: 5. The CDR3 reads CAISESNRGRGYTF. The CDR3 coding sequence is TGTGCCATCAGTGAGTCAAACAGGGGCCGTGGCTACACCTTC.

This rearrangement joins TRBV30 to TRBJ1-2, with D possibly being TRBD1 (5 bases). This CDR3 has 14 amino acids. V lost 0 bases and J 0 bases, leaving 8 bases between the germline ends. CDR1 is GTSNPN and CDR2 is SVGIG in the germline V gene (reference sequence). CDR3 sequence: CAWSVPGANYGYTF. CDR3 nucleotide sequence: TGTGCCTGGAGTGTCCCGGGGGCTAACTATGGCTACACCTTC.

The J gene is TRBJ1-1, the V gene TRBV19; D not certain. Between the trimmed V and J ends, which lost 3 bases and 3 bases, there was a span of 8 bases. The CDR3 is 13 residues long. Germline lookup yields CDR1 LNHDA and CDR2 SQIVND (reference sequence). CDR3 protein: CASSIVVYTEAFF. The CDR3 DNA reads as TGTGCCAGTAGTATTGTGGTTTACACTGAAGCTTTCTTT.

The genes are TRBV4-1 and TRBJ2-7; 7 positions agree with TRBD1. Germline CDR1 MGHRA, CDR2 YSYEKL. The length of the CDR3 is 14 residues. V dropped 0 bases and J dropped 3; count of bases not matched to a gene: 2. In DNA, the CDR3 is TGCGCCAGCAGCCAAGAAACAGGGGACTACGAGCAGTACTTC. Translation gives CASSQETGDYEQYF.

This clone occurred once. V is TRBV6-1 and J is TRBJ2-7; TRBD2 is a possible D gene (6 bases). The germline V gene has CDR1 MNHNS and CDR2 SASEGT. The CDR3 is 15 residues long. Trimming cost V 6 bases and J 1 base, with 16 bases left between them. CDR3 amino acids: CASSASGFPSYEQYF. CDR3 coding DNA: TGTGCCAGCAGCGCCAGCGGGTTCCCTTCCTACGAGCAGTACTTC.

V gene TRBV7-2 combines with J gene TRBJ2-1, with 9 bases identical to TRBD2. The CDR3 is 14 amino acids. The germline V gene encodes CDR1 SGHTA and CDR2 FQGNSA. V lost 3 bases and J lost 8; bases outside the gene matches: 5. This CDR3 reads CASSFGLAGDEQFF. In DNA form, the CDR3 reads TGTGCCAGCAGCTTCGGATTAGCGGGAGATGAGCAGTTCTTC.

This clone was observed a single time. The chain carries TRBV18 and TRBJ1-4; D remains ambiguous. CDR1 is KGHSH and CDR2 is LQKENI in the germline V gene. There are 12 residues in the CDR3. Trimming stripped 5 bases from V and 8 bases from J, with 9 bases between. CDR3 amino acids: CASSSAGEKLFF. The CDR3 bases are TGTGCCAGCTCATCCGCGGGGGAAAAACTGTTTTTT. Using reference TRBV18 and TRBJ1-4 for the parts outside the CDR3, the full variable domain is NAGVMQNPRHLVRRRGQEARLRCSPMKGHSHVYWYRQLPEEGLKFMVYLQKENIIDESGMPKERFSAEFPKEGPSILRIQQVVRGDSAAYFCASSSAGEKLFFGSGTQLSVL.

This chain uses TRBV27 with TRBJ2-1; D tentatively fits TRBD1 or TRBD2 (6 bases each). CDR1 and CDR2 from the germline V gene are MNHEY and SMNVEV (reference sequence). Trimming took 6 bases from V and 4 from J, leaving 22 bases between them. The CDR3 extends over 17 amino acids. The CDR3 sequence: CASSPRSGDILYNEQFF. CDR3 DNA sequence: TGTGCCAGCAGCCCCCGCTCGGGGGACATCCTATACAATGAGCAGTTCTTC.

This sequence joins TRBV11-3 and TRBJ2-7; 9 nucleotides line up with TRBD2. Germline CDR1 and CDR2: SGHNT and YENEEA. J lost 7 bases, V lost 5 bases, and 12 bases had no gene match. CDR3 length: 15 amino acids. CDR3: CASSLGLALKGEQYF. DNA for the CDR3: TGTGCCAGCAGCCTAGGACTAGCGCTAAAGGGGGAGCAGTACTTC.

The table lists this clone with a few counts. This CDR3 reads CASCGHEQYF. CDR3 bases: TGTGCCAGCTGCGGTCACGAGCAGTACTTC. This rearrangement joins TRBV6-5 to TRBJ2-7; D unresolved. Germline values: CDR1 MNHEY, CDR2 SVGAGI. The CDR3 totals 10 residues. The V and J ends lost 8 bases and 5 bases respectively, with 7 bases between them.

V usage is TRBV19 and J usage is TRBJ2-7, with D possibly being TRBD2 (5 bases). This CDR3 is 14 amino acids long. V lost 4 bases, J lost 6 bases, and 16 bases lay in between. The germline V gene has CDR1 LNHDA and CDR2 SQIVND (reference sequence). The DNA for the CDR3 is TGTGCCAGTAGTACTACTCCAGTCCGGGGCGAGCAGTACTTC. Translating it yields CASSTTPVRGEQYF.

J is TRBJ2-5 and V is TRBV6-1, with D possibly matching TRBD2 (6 bases). This CDR3 has 13 residues. The germline V gene has CDR1 MNHNS and CDR2 SASEGT. Trimming took 2 bases from V and 2 from J, leaving 6 bases between them. The CDR3 protein is CASSELAQETQYF. CDR3 nucleotides: TGTGCCAGCAGTGAACTAGCGCAAGAGACCCAGTACTTC.

The V and J genes are TRBV5-1 and TRBJ2-2, with 7 bases lining up with TRBD1. The V gene's germline CDR1 is SGHRS and CDR2 YFSETQ. The CDR3 contains 15 residues. Trimming took 7 bases from V and 0 from J; bases not matched to a gene: 6. The CDR3 sequence: CASAIQGTNTGELFF. CDR3 DNA: TGCGCCAGCGCAATACAGGGGACGAACACCGGGGAGCTGTTTTTT.

The J gene is TRBJ2-2, the V gene TRBV5-1, with D tentatively TRBD1 (5 bases). Deletions cut 0 bases from V and 1 base from J, with 13 bases between. Per the germline V gene, CDR1 is SGHRS and CDR2 is YFSETQ. This CDR3 is built from 17 residues. CDR3 bases: TGCGCCAGCAGCTTGGGGGTACAGGTTGGGAACACCGGGGAGCTGTTTTTT. Translated: CASSLGVQVGNTGELFF.

The genes are TRBV9 and TRBJ2-2; D ambiguous. CDR3 size: 14 residues. Germline CDR1 and CDR2: SGDLS and YYNGEE. The V gene lost 8 bases and the J gene lost 2 bases, with 13 bases spanning the gap. The CDR3 loop reads CASQVQPNTGELFF. CDR3 sequence (DNA): TGTGCCAGTCAGGTTCAGCCTAACACCGGGGAGCTGTTTTTT.

The J gene is TRBJ2-1, the V gene TRBV4-1; possibly TRBD2 for D (6 bases). CDR1 and CDR2 from the germline V gene are MGHRA and YSYEKL. The CDR3 length is 15 residues. The V end was cut by 4 bases, the J end by 9 bases, with 19 bases between. The CDR3 sequence is CASSPFSGVFGEQFF. The CDR3 DNA reads as TGCGCCAGCAGCCCCTTTTCGGGAGTATTCGGTGAGCAGTTCTTC.

The genes are TRBV27 and TRBJ1-2, with 7 bases lining up with TRBD1. In germline, CDR1 is MNHEY, CDR2 SMNVEV (reference sequence). The CDR3 sequence is 14 residues long. V shed 4 bases and J 3 bases; nucleotides not matched to a gene: 5. The CDR3 DNA sequence: TGTGCCAGCAGTTCGACAGGGTCCGACTATGGCTACACCTTC. This gives the protein CASSSTGSDYGYTF.

This clone was seen more than once but under ten times. The J gene is TRBJ1-4, the V gene TRBV7-9, with 8 bases fitting TRBD1. The V gene end was trimmed by 5 bases and the J gene end by 7 bases; junction bases not matched to a gene: 6. Germline CDR1 and CDR2: SEHNR and FQNEAQ (reference sequence). The CDR3 length is 14 residues. CDR3 nucleotides: TGTGCCAGCAGCCCTGACAGGGGAGGTGAAAAACTGTTTTTT. Translating gives CASSPDRGGEKLFF.

The rearrangement uses TRBV18 and TRBJ2-7; a possible D gene is TRBD1 (6 bases). Germline V gene data show CDR1 as KGHSH and CDR2 as LQKENI. The length of the CDR3 is 13 residues. Deletions cut 8 bases from V and 1 base from J, with 12 bases between. The DNA for the CDR3 is TGTGCCAGCACGAACAGGGATTCCTACGAGCAGTACTTC. Its translation is CASTNRDSYEQYF.

CDR3 nucleotide sequence: TGTGCCAGCAGCGCGGACAGAAACTACGAGCAGTACTTC. As protein: CASSADRNYEQYF. The rearrangement joins TRBV6-1 to TRBJ2-7; possibly TRBD1 for D (6 bases). The germline V gene encodes CDR1 MNHNS and CDR2 SASEGT. The CDR3 contains 13 residues. Between the trimmed V and J ends, which lost 6 bases and 3 bases, there was a span of 12 bases.

The chain joins TRBV6-6 to TRBJ2-7, with TRBD2 matching 7 bases. Germline V gene lookup returns CDR1 MNHNY and CDR2 SVGAGI (reference sequence). With V trimmed by 7 bases and J by 0 bases, 6 bases remained unmatched. The CDR3 spans 14 residues. In nucleotides, the CDR3 is TGTGCCAGCACTTTCGGGGGGAGCTCCTACGAGCAGTACTTC. It yields the protein CASTFGGSSYEQYF.

On this clone itself: Other DNA sequences of this sample code for an identical CDR3. This chain joins TRBV5-1 and TRBJ2-4; D is perhaps TRBD2 (5 bases). Trimming cost V 0 bases and J 1 base, with 11 bases left between them. Germline lookup yields CDR1 SGHRS and CDR2 YFSETQ. The CDR3 spans 16 residues. CDR3 bases: TGCGCCAGCAGCTTGGCCCCGGAGGTGGCCAAAAACATTCAGTACTTC. Its protein is CASSLAPEVAKNIQYF.

The chain links TRBV5-6 to TRBJ2-7; tentatively, D is TRBD2 (5 bases). The CDR3 covers 15 residues. V shed 2 bases and J shed 5 bases, with 17 bases lying between them. Germline V lookup: CDR1 SGHDT, CDR2 YYEEEE. This CDR3 reads CASSFVIGVGDEQYF. Written as DNA, the CDR3 is TGTGCCAGCAGCTTTGTAATCGGGGTTGGAGACGAGCAGTACTTC. The entire variable domain, with the rest obtained from reference TRBV5-6 and TRBJ2-7, is as follows: DAGVTQSPTHLIKTRGQQVTLRCSPKSGHDTVSWYQQALGQGPQFIFQYYEEEERQRGNFPDRFSGHQFPNYSSELNVNALLLGDSALYLCASSFVIGVGDEQYFGPGTRLTVT.

This chain links TRBV18 with TRBJ1-3; possible D gene TRBD1, 6 bases. The V gene's germline CDR1 is KGHSH and CDR2 LQKENI. The V end was cut by 5 bases, the J end by 0 bases, with 14 bases between. The CDR3 spans 16 residues. DNA for the CDR3: TGTGCCAGCTCATTTACAGGGTCGAGCTCTGGAAACACCATATATTTT. The encoded protein is CASSFTGSSSGNTIYF.

V is TRBV18 and J is TRBJ1-1; D call uncertain. Trimming removed 0 bases from V and 1 base from J, with 6 bases in between. The CDR3 loop spans 14 amino acids. Germline V lookup: CDR1 KGHSH, CDR2 LQKENI. This chain's CDR3 is CASSPPSANTEAFF. CDR3 DNA sequence: TGTGCCAGCTCACCACCCTCCGCGAACACTGAAGCTTTCTTT.